This TCR beta chain was sequenced in a study of T cells in Graves' hyperthyroidism and ophthalmopathy. About the research overall: Peripheral blood was acquired at first diagnosis, ahead of any therapy whatsoever. Notes on the study in general: Expanded thyroid clonotypes (above 0.001) were mostly also found in blood.

Thyroid ultrasound, orbital computed tomography, clinical symptoms, and serum thyroxine and TRAb underpinned diagnoses. Fresh 10 ml peripheral blood yielded PBMCs. This clonotype has at least ten counts. Its cognate antigen is unknown. Germline assignment: CDR1 DFQATT and CDR2 SNEGSKA (reference sequence). CDR3 length: 11 residues. The germline V and J ends were trimmed by 7 bases and 2 bases, with 8 bases remaining between them. What was amplified from RNA transcripts were TCR beta CDR3 regions. Researchers ran a first-round RT-PCR on the TCR CDR3 using the HTBI primer set. TCRdb re-called the multiplex PCR reads through MiXCR, storing one row per CDR3 protein. This repertoire shows approximately 250,000 distinct CDR3 sequences, almost 25% found once; its top ten account for roughly 40%.

The clonotype comes from a woman aged 40 to 50 with Graves' ophthalmopathy. Sequenced sample: blood. The chain recombines TRBV20-1 with TRBJ1-2; D is undetermined. CDR3: CSGFGNYGYTF. The CDR3 region has the DNA TGCAGTGGATTTGGGAACTATGGCTACACCTTC.